The sequence of this T cell receptor (beta chain) was determined in a study of human T cells and chemical hapten exposure (dated by TCRdb to the early 2020s). In the study overall: For sensitization, 2% DPC in acetone was applied to a roughly 2 cm by roughly 2 cm area of upper inner arm skin. Throughout the approximately 25-week study period, patients were also given weekly therapeutic DPC doses on the scalp. Patch tests used Finn chambers with 0.01% DPC on the upper back, scored after 6 days by International Contact Dermatitis Research Group standards. Most of the patients in the cohort were female, and the cohort covered alopecia areata with under or over 50% scalp involvement, alopecia totalis and alopecia universalis. Libraries were pooled for sequencing, and per-sample TCR yields varied mainly because of small differences in library volumes within the pool. In alopecia patients, the study followed how the peripheral blood TCR repertoire changed in vivo over primary and secondary sensitization to diphenylcyclopropenone (DPC), a hapten. Blood samples were taken from patients before sensitization (week 0) and at 2, 6 and about 24 weeks after DPC sensitization. For TCR sequencing, blood came from 25 to 35 alopecia patients at anywhere from one to four time points (pre-sensitization, 2, 6 and 24 weeks). What the authors observed across the whole study: Patch test score was positively correlated with the number of PT1 expanded TCRs, with significance at thresholds 8, 16 and 32 but not at 4. Expanded TCRs formed significantly more large CDR3 similarity clusters than pre-sensitization or healthy control sets, consistent with antigen-driven responses. Because every patient had alopecia, a presumed autoimmune disease, the patients' immune response might differ from that of healthy individuals. After repeated subsampling, changes were observed in the strength of the expansion versus patch-test correlation and in the threshold at which the correlation became significant. DPC sensitization did not change the number of TCRs with a frequency above 1 in 1000, and there was no evidence of changes in global repertoire structure.

The label giving this sample's time point can be read as: pre-sensitization, week 0. This specimen's treatment or condition label, per the study, means: therapeutic diphenylcyclopropenone sensitization with weekly scalp DPC. At each patch-test visit, blood was drawn before the patch test was applied. Patients were eligible if aged 18 to 70, diagnosed with alopecia and judged suitable for DPC therapy, and pregnant patients were excluded. Total RNA was isolated from unfractionated whole blood collected in Tempus Blood RNA tubes. Libraries were made using RACE. TCRdb shows the sequencer as NextSeq 500. During library preparation, unique molecular identifiers were attached to individual cDNA molecules so that TCRs could be counted quantitatively and reproducibly. Each blood RNA sample was used to sequence both TCR alpha and TCR beta chains. The authors' pipeline ran thus. Samples had a median of roughly 91,000 TCRs, with a range from about 23,224 to 750,000. V, J and CDR3 annotation of the TCR reads was performed with the Decombinator software suite. Every sample was subsampled to the same number of TCRs (28,000) for the PS versus PT1 abundance plots. Expanded TCRs were defined as absent before sensitization and observed at least eight times at the 2-week time point. TCRdb handled the public reads itself, with Q25 trimming in fastp and clone calling in MiXCR, and kept productive beta chains. Each CDR3 protein appears once, grouped with its most common genes and DNA. TCRdb's processing, not the authors' own work, is the source of the V and J calls. The sample data list approximately 90,000 distinct CDR3 sequences, and approximately 9% of these were observed just once. The ten top clones hold around 2.6% of the sample.

From the cysteine through the phenylalanine, the CDR3 covers 15 amino acids. The sequence is cut down to CDR3 DNA, 45 bases in frame from base 1. At the junction V is shortened by 8 bases and J by 2 bases; bases outside the gene matches: 11. As encoded in the germline V gene, CDR1 is SQVTM while CDR2 is ANQGSEA. In its sample, this clonotype was seen many times. Its binding antigen is unknown. Base-call qualities are not available, and no considerably larger clone is one nucleotide away. The sequenced sample was whole blood, obtained in connection with sensitization to the hapten diphenylcyclopropenone (DPC). The source of this sequence is a man aged 40-49 years with alopecia areata. Some clones in this sample may be carry-over from other donors' samples. The V and J genes are TRBV29-1 and TRBJ2-3; 9 bases in the middle match TRBD2. The bases are TGCAGCCCCTGCGTCGGACTAGCGATCACAGATACGCAGTATTTT. Its translation reads: CSPCVGLAITDTQYF.